The entry that follows covers one T cell receptor beta chain sequence. TCRdb's table, derived via immunoSEQ multiplex PCR, lists solely in-frame clones and lacks some. The sample lists about 41,000 clones; 70% to 80% were seen once. The V and J ends lost 4 bases and 4 bases, in that order; junction bases with no gene match: 6. Germline V gene lookup returns CDR1 SEHNR and CDR2 FQNEAQ (reference sequence). This CDR3 is built from 16 residues. The data originate from a study of immune evolution from preneoplasia to lung adenocarcinoma. The sample comprised FFPE invasive lung adenocarcinoma tissue. The receptor was derived from a person in their sixties or seventies with lung adenocarcinoma. This chain uses TRBV7-9 with TRBJ2-2; 10 bases map to TRBD2. CDR3 residues: CASSSPAGGATGELFF. The CDR3 DNA is TGTGCCAGCAGCTCCCCAGCGGGAGGGGCCACCGGGGAGCTGTTTTTT.